The 18 T cell receptor beta chains reported below all come from one sample, sequenced in a study of CD8 T cells in Susac syndrome. Reverse transcription of about 0.45 to 1 ug RNA was performed with random hexamers. TCRdb re-derived calls from the immunoSEQ multiplex PCR reads in MiXCR, one entry per CDR3 protein. The table includes about 150,000 distinct CDR3 sequences, approximately 94% detected once. Sequencing was carried out using CD8+ T cells from PBMCs. The source of these receptors is a human donor with multiple sclerosis.

The CDR3 is CASGLQWAGNEQFF. CDR3 bases: TGTGCTAGTGGTTTGCAGTGGGCAGGCAATGAGCAGTTCTTC. This sequence joins TRBV12-5 and TRBJ2-1; D unclear. The CDR3 spans 14 residues. The V gene lost 2 bases and the J gene lost 6 bases, with 11 bases spanning the gap. Germline CDR1 and CDR2: LGHNT and FRNRAP. The entire variable domain, with the rest obtained from reference TRBV12-5 and TRBJ2-1, is as follows: DARVTQTPRHKVTEMGQEVTMRCQPILGHNTVFWYRQTMMQGLELLAYFRNRAPLDDSGMPKDRFSAEMPDATLATLKIQPSEPRDSAVYFCASGLQWAGNEQFFGPGTRLTVL.

The rearrangement links TRBV7-9 to TRBJ1-2; D uncertain. CDR1 and CDR2 from the germline V gene are SEHNR and FQNEAQ (reference sequence). Trimming stripped 5 bases from V and 6 bases from J, with 19 bases between. The CDR3 length is 15 residues. This CDR3 is CASSPKSGQQNGYTF. Here the CDR3 DNA reads TGTGCCAGCAGCCCAAAAAGCGGGCAGCAAAATGGCTACACCTTC.

The chain employs TRBV7-2 and TRBJ1-1; TRBD1 is a possible D gene (6 bases). With 1 base removed from V and 4 bases from J, the gap between germline ends came to 16 bases. Germline CDR1 reads SGHTA; CDR2 reads FQGNSA. CDR3 size: 16 residues. The CDR3 DNA reads TGTGCCAGCAGCTTAGGTGGGACAAGTCTTATCACTGAAGCTTTCTTT. Protein: CASSLGGTSLITEAFF.

This rearrangement joins TRBV2 to TRBJ2-1; 10 nucleotides agree with TRBD2. The CDR3 spans 15 residues. Germline CDR1 SNHLY, CDR2 FYNNEI. The ends lost 7 bases at V and 4 bases at J; junction bases unmatched: 7. The CDR3: CASISGLAAYNEQFF. The CDR3 DNA reads TGTGCCAGCATCTCAGGACTAGCGGCTTACAATGAGCAGTTCTTC.

This sequence joins TRBV20-1 and TRBJ1-2, with D unclear. The CDR3 extends over 14 amino acids. V lost 1 base and J 4 bases, leaving 13 bases between the germline ends. The germline gives CDR1 DFQATT, CDR2 SNEGSKA (reference sequence). The CDR3 bases are TGCAGTGCTAGAGCGGAAGGATGGGGCTATGGCTACACCTTC. Amino acids: CSARAEGWGYGYTF.

The gene calls are TRBV5-8 and TRBJ1-5, with D uncertain. CDR1 is SGHTS, CDR2 YDEGEE, per germline. V was clipped by 0 bases and J by 2 bases, with 9 bases between them. CDR3 length: 15 residues. The CDR3 spells CASSLGYGGNQPQHF. The CDR3 DNA follows: TGTGCCAGCAGCTTGGGATACGGGGGCAATCAGCCCCAGCATTTT.

This clonotype was seen once. The chain is built from TRBV7-8 and TRBJ1-1; no definite D call. This CDR3 is 15 amino acids long. Looked up from germline, CDR1 is SGHVS and CDR2 is FQNEAQ. V lost 5 bases, J lost 2 bases, and 15 bases lay in between. In DNA, the CDR3 is TGTGCCAGCAGCGCGAGCGCAGCGACAAACACTGAAGCTTTCTTT. It specifies CASSASAATNTEAFF.

The CDR3 nucleotides read TGTGCCAGCAGTGATCCGGGCCAGGGCGGGGGAAAACTGTTTTTT. Translation: CASSDPGQGGGKLFF. V and J are TRBV25-1 and TRBJ1-4; tentative D call: TRBD1 (5 bases). The CDR3 totals 15 residues. Trimming shortened V by 3 bases and J by 10 bases, and 18 bases separated the two germline ends. Germline V gene sequence: CDR1 MGHDK, CDR2 SYGVNS.

This clonotype was counted once. The CDR3 protein is CASSQVRRNTEAFF. CDR3 nucleotide sequence: TGTGCCAGCAGCCAAGTCCGCAGGAACACTGAAGCTTTCTTT. The chain recombines TRBV3-1 with TRBJ1-1; D remains ambiguous. This CDR3 contains 14 residues. Trimming removed 1 base from V and 1 base from J, with 7 bases in between. Germline CDR1 LGHDT, CDR2 YNNKEL (reference sequence).

V and J are TRBV3-1 and TRBJ2-1; D is undetermined. The CDR3 runs 13 residues. Trimming cost V 4 bases and J 8 bases, with 12 bases left between them. CDR1 is LGHDT and CDR2 is YNNKEL in the germline V gene (reference sequence). For the CDR3, the DNA is TGTGCCAGCAGCCCGGTGGTCAGAGATGAGCAGTTCTTC. Translating it yields CASSPVVRDEQFF.

The CDR3 DNA sequence: TGTGCCTGGACCCTGGGACGGGAGAACACTGAAGCTTTCTTT. Translated, it gives CAWTLGRENTEAFF. The chain uses TRBV30 and TRBJ1-1; maybe TRBD1 (5 bases). V shed 4 bases and J shed 1 base, with 13 bases lying between them. Germline CDR1 reads GTSNPN; CDR2 reads SVGIG (reference sequence). The CDR3 runs to 14 residues. Full variable domain (rest looked up from reference TRBV30 and TRBJ1-1): SQTIHQWPATLVQPVGSPLSLECTVEGTSNPNLYWYRQAAGRGLQLLFYSVGIGQISSEVPQNLSASRPQDRQFILSSKKLLLSDSGFYLCAWTLGRENTEAFFGQGTRLTVV.

This clonotype has just one count. The rearrangement links TRBV30 to TRBJ1-5, with a possible D match to TRBD1 (5 bases). CDR3 length: 13 residues. Per the germline V gene, CDR1 is GTSNPN and CDR2 is SVGIG (reference sequence). The ends were cut back, 2 bases at V and 9 bases at J, with 14 bases in the middle. The CDR3 DNA sequence: TGTGCCTGGAGTTATGAGGGGCGACCGCCCCAGCATTTT. Amino acid sequence: CAWSYEGRPPQHF.

This clonotype is a singleton in its sample. The chain employs TRBV30 and TRBJ2-7, with 8 positions matching TRBD1. V was clipped by 1 base and J by 6 bases; unmatched bases: 8. The germline gives CDR1 GTSNPN, CDR2 SVGIG (reference sequence). The CDR3 has 14 residues. CDR3 sequence (DNA): TGTGCCTGGAGTGGGACAGGGCGGGTAAGCGAGCAGTACTTC. Its protein is CAWSGTGRVSEQYF.

The rearrangement uses TRBV5-6 and TRBJ2-5; the D gene is possibly TRBD2 (7 bases). V was trimmed by 4 bases and J by 11 bases, leaving 15 bases between them. The CDR3 runs 12 residues. Germline CDR1 SGHDT, CDR2 YYEEEE. The DNA for the CDR3 is TGTGCCAGCAGCCCGAGGGGGGGACCTCAGTACTTC. It translates to CASSPRGGPQYF.

The chain uses TRBV2 and TRBJ1-1; tentatively, D is TRBD1 (5 bases). Trimming took off 6 bases at V and 1 base at J, with 18 bases between the two ends. The CDR3 consists of 16 residues. Germline V gene sequence: CDR1 SNHLY, CDR2 FYNNEI. CDR3 DNA sequence: TGTGCCAGCAGCGACACACGGGGCAGGGAGAACACTGAAGCTTTCTTT. Residues: CASSDTRGRENTEAFF.

The CDR3 DNA reads as TGTGCCAGCAGCCTGGGACGGCGTCGTGAGACCCAGTACTTC. Protein sequence: CASSLGRRRETQYF. The J gene is TRBJ2-5, the V gene TRBV6-2 or TRBV6-3; D may be TRBD1 or TRBD2 (5 bases each). The CDR3 has 14 residues. In germline, CDR1 is MNHEY, CDR2 SVGEGT. The V gene lost 6 bases and the J gene lost 5 bases, with 16 bases spanning the gap.

The chain uses TRBV29-1 and TRBJ2-3, with 9 bases aligning to TRBD2. J lost 6 bases, V lost 1 base, and 5 bases had no gene match. Looked up from germline, CDR1 is SQVTM and CDR2 is ANQGSEA. The CDR3 is 14 residues long. The CDR3 protein is CSVEGAGGWDTQYF. CDR3 coding DNA: TGCAGCGTTGAAGGCGCGGGGGGGTGGGATACGCAGTATTTT.

The chain employs TRBV5-1 and TRBJ1-1; TRBD1 might be the D (5 bases). The V gene lost 3 bases and the J gene lost 8 bases, with 14 bases spanning the gap. The CDR3 spans 13 residues. Germline lookup yields CDR1 SGHRS and CDR2 YFSETQ. The CDR3 spells CASSSTATIEAFF. CDR3 DNA sequence: TGCGCCAGCAGCTCGACAGCGACAATAGAAGCTTTCTTT.